Shown below are 9 T cell receptor beta chains from a single sample sequenced in a study of blood T cell repertoires in COVID-19. Using immunoSEQ multiplex PCR, the repertoire was profiled, and TCRdb retains in-frame clones only, with some absent. The top ten hold 1% to 1.5% of the sample, which has about 380,000 clones, roughly 90% seen once. The sequenced material came from peripheral blood. These receptors were taken from a man aged 40-49 years with acute or convalescent COVID-19.

The chain joins TRBV2 to TRBJ1-1, with D tentatively TRBD1 (6 bases). The germline V and J ends were trimmed by 6 bases and 6 bases, with 11 bases remaining between them. This CDR3 has 12 amino acids. Germline-derived CDR1 and CDR2 are SNHLY and FYNNEI. CDR3 protein: CASRGQPSEAFF. CDR3 in DNA: TGTGCCAGCAGAGGACAGCCTTCTGAAGCTTTCTTT.

The chain employs TRBV2 and TRBJ1-2; D remains ambiguous. V gave up 6 bases and J gave up 3 bases, with 17 bases separating them. The CDR3 is 15 residues long. Germline assignment: CDR1 SNHLY and CDR2 FYNNEI. The CDR3 DNA follows: TGTGCCAGCAGCCCTACCGGCAGGCAAGACTATGGCTACACCTTC. Encoded protein: CASSPTGRQDYGYTF.

This clone came up once. The chain carries TRBV2 and TRBJ1-4; D is perhaps TRBD1 (5 bases). The CDR3 consists of 16 residues. Trimming removed 5 bases at V and 7 bases at J, with 20 bases between. Per germline, CDR1 SNHLY and CDR2 FYNNEI. CDR3 sequence (DNA): TGTGCCAGCAGTCCTCAGGCTTGGGACTTTGGTGAAAAACTGTTTTTT. This codes for CASSPQAWDFGEKLFF.

The chain links TRBV7-9 to TRBJ2-7; 7 nucleotides line up with TRBD1. This CDR3 comprises 14 residues. CDR1 and CDR2 (germline): SEHNR, FQNEAQ (reference sequence). V was pared by 4 bases and J by 1 base, with 4 bases of the junction left unmatched. CDR3 nucleotides: TGTGCCAGCAGCTCTGGACAGGAGTCCTACGAGCAGTACTTC. Its translation: CASSSGQESYEQYF.

The chain has TRBV3-1 (or the pseudogene TRBV3-2) and TRBJ1-2; D possibly corresponds to TRBD1 (6 bases). CDR1 LGHDT and CDR2 YNNKEL come from the germline V gene (reference sequence). Trimming removed 1 base at V and 7 bases at J, with 13 bases between. CDR3 length: 14 residues. This chain's CDR3 is CASSQVSGAGGYTF. CDR3 nucleotide sequence: TGTGCCAGCAGCCAAGTGTCAGGGGCGGGTGGCTACACCTTC.

This sequence joins TRBV2 and TRBJ1-1; TRBD1 aligns across 7 bases. The CDR3 is 12 amino acids. Germline trimming cut 0 bases from V and 13 bases from J; bases unmatched to any gene: 5. The germline V gene has CDR1 SNHLY and CDR2 FYNNEI. The CDR3, as DNA: TGTGCCAGCAGTGAAGCGACCAGGGGGATTTTCTTT. Encoded protein: CASSEATRGIFF. Looking up the rest from reference TRBV2 and TRBJ1-1 gives the full variable domain: EPEVTQTPSHQVTQMGQEVILRCVPISNHLYFYWYRQILGQKVEFLVSFYNNEISEKSEIFDDQFSVERPDGSNFTLKIRSTKLEDSAMYFCASSEATRGIFFGQGTRLTVV.

The DNA for the CDR3 is TGCAGCGTTATACCCAGGGGCGTAATGACTAGCGGGAGGGACAATGAGCAGTTCTTC. It is translated as CSVIPRGVMTSGRDNEQFF. V is TRBV29-1 and J is TRBJ2-1; 14 bases are a match to TRBD2. V shed 5 bases, J shed 5 bases, and the junction held 17 bases outside the gene matches. The CDR3 has 19 residues. In germline, CDR1 is SQVTM, CDR2 ANQGSEA.

The V call is TRBV28, the J call TRBJ2-1; 7 bases map to TRBD1. Germline V CDR1 and CDR2: MDHEN, SYDVKM. The CDR3 has 17 amino acids. V lost 5 bases to trimming and J lost 8 bases; unmatched junction nucleotides: 18. The CDR3 loop is CASSLPDRFKLRDEQFF. The CDR3 DNA reads as TGTGCCAGCAGTCTACCGGACAGGTTTAAACTAAGGGATGAGCAGTTCTTC.

The rearrangement uses TRBV5-1 and TRBJ2-1; possibly TRBD1 for D (8 bases). V was pared by 2 bases and J by 9 bases, with 15 bases between. This CDR3 region has 14 residues. Germline V gene data show CDR1 as SGHRS and CDR2 as YFSETQ. CDR3 sequence: CASSLQGGTSEQFF. CDR3 nucleotides: TGCGCCAGCAGCTTACAGGGGGGGACGAGTGAGCAGTTCTTC.